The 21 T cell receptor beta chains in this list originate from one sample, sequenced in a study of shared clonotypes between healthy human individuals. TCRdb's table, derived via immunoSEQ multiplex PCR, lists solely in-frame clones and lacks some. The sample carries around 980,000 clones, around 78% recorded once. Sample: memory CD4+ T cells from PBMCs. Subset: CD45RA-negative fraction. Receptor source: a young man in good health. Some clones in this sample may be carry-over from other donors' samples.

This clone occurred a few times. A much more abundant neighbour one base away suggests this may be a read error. The CDR3 DNA sequence: TGTGACAGCAGCTTGGGGTCCGGGGAGCTGTTTTTT. Its translation: CDSSLGSGELFF. The J gene is TRBJ2-2, the V gene TRBV11-3; D is undetermined. The germline CDR1 and CDR2 sequences are SGHNT and YENEEA. The CDR3 contains 12 residues. Filled out from reference TRBV11-3 and TRBJ2-2, the complete variable domain reads EAGVVQSPRYKIIEKKQPVAFWCNPISGHNTLYWYLQNLGQGPELLIRYENEEAVDDSQLPKDRFSAERLKGVDSTLKIQPAELGDSAVYLCDSSLGSGELFFGEGSRLTVL.

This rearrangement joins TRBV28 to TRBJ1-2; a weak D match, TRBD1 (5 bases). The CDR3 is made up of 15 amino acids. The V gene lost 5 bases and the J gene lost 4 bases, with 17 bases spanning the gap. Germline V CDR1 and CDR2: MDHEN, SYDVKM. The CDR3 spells CASSDLIGQPYGYTF. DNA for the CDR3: TGTGCCAGCAGTGATCTGATAGGACAACCCTATGGCTACACCTTC.

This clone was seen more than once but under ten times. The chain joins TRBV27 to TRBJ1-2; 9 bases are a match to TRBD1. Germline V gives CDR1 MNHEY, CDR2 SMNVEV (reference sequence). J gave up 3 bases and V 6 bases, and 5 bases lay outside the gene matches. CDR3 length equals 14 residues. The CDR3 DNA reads TGTGCCAGCAGCACTGGACAGGGGTACTATGGCTACACCTTC. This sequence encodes CASSTGQGYYGYTF.

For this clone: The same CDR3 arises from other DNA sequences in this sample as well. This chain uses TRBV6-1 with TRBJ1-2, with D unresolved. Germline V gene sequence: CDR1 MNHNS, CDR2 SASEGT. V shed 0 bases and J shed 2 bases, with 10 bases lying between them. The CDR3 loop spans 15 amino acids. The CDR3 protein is CASSEAGEENYGYTF. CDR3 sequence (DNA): TGTGCCAGCAGTGAAGCGGGCGAGGAGAACTATGGCTACACCTTC.

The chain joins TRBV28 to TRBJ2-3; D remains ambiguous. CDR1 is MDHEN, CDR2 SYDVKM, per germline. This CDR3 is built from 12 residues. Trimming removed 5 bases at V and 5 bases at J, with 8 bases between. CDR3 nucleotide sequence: TGTGCCAGCAGTCGTTCCGTAGATACGCAGTATTTT. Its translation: CASSRSVDTQYF.

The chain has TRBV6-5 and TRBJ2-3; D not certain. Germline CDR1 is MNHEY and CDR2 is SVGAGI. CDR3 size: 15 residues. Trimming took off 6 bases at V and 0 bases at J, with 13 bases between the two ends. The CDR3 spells CASRPRRISTDTQYF. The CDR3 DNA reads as TGTGCCAGCAGACCAAGACGGATAAGCACAGATACGCAGTATTTT.

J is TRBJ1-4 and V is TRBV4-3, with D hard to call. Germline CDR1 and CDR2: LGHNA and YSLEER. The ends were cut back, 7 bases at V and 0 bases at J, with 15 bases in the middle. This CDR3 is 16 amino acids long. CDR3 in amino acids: CASTRAAHSTNEKLFF. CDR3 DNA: TGCGCCAGCACGAGGGCAGCCCACTCAACTAATGAAAAACTGTTTTTT.

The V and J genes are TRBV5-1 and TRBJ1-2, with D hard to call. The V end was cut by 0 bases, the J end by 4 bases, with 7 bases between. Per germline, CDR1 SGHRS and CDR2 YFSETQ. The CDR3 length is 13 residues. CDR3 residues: CASSLDSFYGYTF. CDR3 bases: TGCGCCAGCAGCTTGGACTCTTTCTATGGCTACACCTTC. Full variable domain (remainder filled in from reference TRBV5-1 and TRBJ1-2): KAGVTQTPRYLIKTRGQQVTLSCSPISGHRSVSWYQQTPGQGLQFLFEYFSETQRNKGNFPGRFSGRQFSNSRSEMNVSTLELGDSALYLCASSLDSFYGYTFGSGTRLTVV.

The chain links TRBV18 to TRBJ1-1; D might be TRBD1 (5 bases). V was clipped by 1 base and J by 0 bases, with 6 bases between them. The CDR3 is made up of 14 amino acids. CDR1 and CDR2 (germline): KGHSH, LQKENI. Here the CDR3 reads CASSPQGLNTEAFF. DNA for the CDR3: TGTGCCAGCTCACCACAGGGGTTGAACACTGAAGCTTTCTTT.

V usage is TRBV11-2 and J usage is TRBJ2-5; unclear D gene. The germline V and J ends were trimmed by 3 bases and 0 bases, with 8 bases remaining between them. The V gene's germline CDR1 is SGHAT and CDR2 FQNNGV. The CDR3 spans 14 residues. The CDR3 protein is CASSFNSNQETQYF. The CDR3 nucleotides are TGTGCCAGCAGCTTCAACAGTAACCAAGAGACCCAGTACTTC.

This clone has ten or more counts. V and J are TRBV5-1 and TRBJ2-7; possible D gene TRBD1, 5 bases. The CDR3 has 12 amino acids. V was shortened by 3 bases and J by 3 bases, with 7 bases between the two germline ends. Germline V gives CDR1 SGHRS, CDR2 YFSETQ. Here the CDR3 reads CASSSRDYEQYF. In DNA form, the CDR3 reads TGCGCCAGCAGCTCCAGGGACTACGAGCAGTACTTC.

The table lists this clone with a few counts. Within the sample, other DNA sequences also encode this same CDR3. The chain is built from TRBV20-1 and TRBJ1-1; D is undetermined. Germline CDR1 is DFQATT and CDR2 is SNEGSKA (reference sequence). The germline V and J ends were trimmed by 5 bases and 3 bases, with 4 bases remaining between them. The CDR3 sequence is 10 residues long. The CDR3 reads CSAGDTEAFF. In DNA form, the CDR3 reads TGCAGTGCTGGGGACACTGAAGCTTTCTTT.

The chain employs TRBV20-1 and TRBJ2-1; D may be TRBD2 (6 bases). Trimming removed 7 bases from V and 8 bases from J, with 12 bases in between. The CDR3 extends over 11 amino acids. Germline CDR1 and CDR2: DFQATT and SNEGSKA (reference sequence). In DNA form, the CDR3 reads TGCAGTGTCGGGTGGGGGGATGAGCAGTTCTTC. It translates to CSVGWGDEQFF.

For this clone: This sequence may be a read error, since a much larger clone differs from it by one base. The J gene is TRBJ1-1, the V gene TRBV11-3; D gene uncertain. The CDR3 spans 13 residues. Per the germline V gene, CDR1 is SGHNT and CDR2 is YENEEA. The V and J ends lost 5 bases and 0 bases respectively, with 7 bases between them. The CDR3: CASSLTVNTEAFF. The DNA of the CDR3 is TGTGCCAGCAGCCTAACAGTGAACACTGAAGCTTTCTTT.

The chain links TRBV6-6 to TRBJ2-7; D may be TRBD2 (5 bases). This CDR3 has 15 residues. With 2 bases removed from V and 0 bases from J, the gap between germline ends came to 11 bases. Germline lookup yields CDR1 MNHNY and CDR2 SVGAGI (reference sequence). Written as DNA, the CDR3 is TGTGCCAGCAGTTACGAACGGGAAAGCTCCTACGAGCAGTACTTC. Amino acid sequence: CASSYERESSYEQYF.

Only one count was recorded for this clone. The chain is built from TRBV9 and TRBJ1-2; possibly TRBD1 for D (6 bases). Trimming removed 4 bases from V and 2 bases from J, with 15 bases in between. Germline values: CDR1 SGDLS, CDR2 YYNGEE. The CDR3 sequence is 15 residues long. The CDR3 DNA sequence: TGTGCCAGCAGCCCCGGGGACAACCGAAACTATGGCTACACCTTC. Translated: CASSPGDNRNYGYTF.

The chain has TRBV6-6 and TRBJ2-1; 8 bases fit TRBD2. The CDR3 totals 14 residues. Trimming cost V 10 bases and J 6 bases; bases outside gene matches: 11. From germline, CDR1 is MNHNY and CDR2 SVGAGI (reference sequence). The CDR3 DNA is TGTGCCACGAAAACAGCGGGAGTGGGCAATGAGCAGTTCTTC. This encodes CATKTAGVGNEQFF.

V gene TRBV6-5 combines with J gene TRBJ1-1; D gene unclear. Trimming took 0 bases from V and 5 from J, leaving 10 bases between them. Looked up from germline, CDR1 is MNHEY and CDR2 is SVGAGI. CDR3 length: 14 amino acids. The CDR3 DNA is TGTGCCAGCAGTTACTCGATGGATATTACTGAAGCTTTCTTT. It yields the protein CASSYSMDITEAFF.

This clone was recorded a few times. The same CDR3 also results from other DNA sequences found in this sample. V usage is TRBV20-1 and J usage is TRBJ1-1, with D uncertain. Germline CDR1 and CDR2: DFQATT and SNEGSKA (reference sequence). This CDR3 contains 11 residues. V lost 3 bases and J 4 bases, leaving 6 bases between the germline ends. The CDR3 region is CSARGSTEAFF. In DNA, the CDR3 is TGCAGTGCTAGGGGATCCACTGAAGCTTTCTTT.

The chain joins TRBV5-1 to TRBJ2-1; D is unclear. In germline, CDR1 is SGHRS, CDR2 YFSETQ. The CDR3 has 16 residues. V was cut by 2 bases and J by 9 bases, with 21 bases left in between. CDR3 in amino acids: CASSLPQGSRNSEQFF. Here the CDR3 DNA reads TGCGCCAGCAGCTTACCACAAGGCTCGCGCAATAGTGAGCAGTTCTTC. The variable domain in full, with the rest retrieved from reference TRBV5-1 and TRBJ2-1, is KAGVTQTPRYLIKTRGQQVTLSCSPISGHRSVSWYQQTPGQGLQFLFEYFSETQRNKGNFPGRFSGRQFSNSRSEMNVSTLELGDSALYLCASSLPQGSRNSEQFFGPGTRLTVL.

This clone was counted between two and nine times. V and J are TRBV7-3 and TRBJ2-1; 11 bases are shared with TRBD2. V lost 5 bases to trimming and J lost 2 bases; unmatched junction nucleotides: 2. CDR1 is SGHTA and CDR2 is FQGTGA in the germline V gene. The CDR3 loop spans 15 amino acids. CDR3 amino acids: CASSELAGAYNEQFF. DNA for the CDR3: TGTGCCAGCAGCGAACTAGCGGGGGCCTACAATGAGCAGTTCTTC.